This T cell receptor (beta chain) was retrieved from a study of cytomegalovirus exposure and HLA in healthy donors. Study results and limitations: Later on, an analysis showed TCR association rates differing by HLA locus, with DRB1 the most and HLA-C the fewest.

The J segment lost 6 bases and the V segment lost 8 bases, leaving 13 bases of the junction unmatched. This CDR3 comprises 16 residues. The germline V gene has CDR1 SNHLY and CDR2 FYNNEI. The PCR ran on 60 Vbeta and 13 Jbeta primers. TCRdb's table, derived via immunoSEQ multiplex PCR, lists solely in-frame clones and lacks some. The data show roughly 190,000 clones, around 79% seen once. Notes on this clone: Its antigen is unidentified.

The source is a woman in her late teens or twenties in good health and CMV-seronegative. Sequenced material: PBMCs. This chain uses TRBV2 with TRBJ2-5; 12 bases align to TRBD2. The CDR3 protein is CASARASGGAGQTQYF. In DNA form, the CDR3 reads TGTGCCAGCGCGAGGGCTAGCGGGGGGGCCGGTCAGACCCAGTACTTC.